The subject of this entry is one TCR beta chain. The specificity of this receptor is unknown. No clone much larger than this one lies a single base away; base qualities are absent. The CDR3 numbers 13 residues from cysteine through phenylalanine. Here the CDR3 DNA is all that survives: 39 bases in frame from base 1. The trim is 5 bases for V and 7 bases for J, with a gap of 12 bases between the germline ends. CDR1 is given as SGHVS and CDR2 as FQNEAQ, both from the germline V gene. This sample was taken from a study of shared clonotypes between healthy human individuals (dated by TCRdb to the early 2020s). Background on the whole study: The cohort comprised a couple of women and three men aged 18 to 49 years. For each donor, three plates each were used for CD4 naive and CD4 memory, two plates were used for CD8 naive, and one plate was used for CD8 memory. Libraries were prepared and TCR repertoires were sequenced by different laboratories using diverse techniques, in order to increase sequencing depth and limit assay-specific biases. Blood TCR repertoires of about 5 healthy adults were deeply sequenced to estimate repertoire size and the extent of clonotype sharing between individuals. Between about 0.85 and 9.5 billion PBMCs per donor were obtained by leukapheresis. The investigation overall reported the following: Based on pairwise subsampling, the degree of clonotype sharing among donors was expected to be affected by sequencing depth. The genetic and exposure-history diversity represented was limited by the small number of donors. Larger estimated clonotype richness was generally found for naive subsets than for memory subsets. Even with the large sequencing depth, rarefaction of the sorted-subset datasets indicated that sequencing was incomplete. Sampling was limited to blood, and TCR repertoires in tissue likely differ from TCR repertoires in blood. When a handful of donors were compared, the shared fraction of clonotypes was 5% to 6.5% for naive CD4, approximately 3.5% for naive CD8, about 2.4% for memory CD4, and 0.4% for memory CD8. Compared with non-shared clonotypes, the clonotypes found in all four sorted-subset donors had higher generation probabilities.

TCR CDR3 regions were amplified from genomic DNA by multiplex PCR using the deep immunoSEQ assay. Extracted genomic DNA from each cell subset was spread evenly across all wells of several immunoSEQ 96-well plates, with each plate serving as a replicate. For sorted subsets, approximately 200 ng of genomic DNA, equivalent to 25,000 to 35,000 T cell genomes, went into each replicate PCR. Purified libraries were measured with a Qubit 3.0 fluorometer, size-checked on a Bioanalyzer 2100, and measured again with the KAPA Library Quantification kit. Each immunoSEQ 96-well plate was sequenced on its own single-read 150-cycle Illumina NextSeq 550 flow cell. Per the source publication's procedure: The immunoSEQ output contained only junctional sequences without quality scores, so filtering could not match that applied to full-length reads. To assign V/J genes and CDR3, sequences were annotated against IMGT germline references using PyIR, a Python wrapper for IgBLAST v1.9. Reads were removed for weak V/J assignments (E-value above 1e-6), missing CDR3, stop codons, out-of-frame junctions, or ambiguous translated residues. V3J clonotypes were defined by identical inferred V gene, J gene, and CDR3 amino acid sequence. The percentage overlap between two repertoires was calculated by dividing the number of shared unique clonotypes by the size of the smaller repertoire. Three approaches were used to assess repertoire richness: RTK rarefaction, the Chao1 estimator, and Recon v2.1 estimates of unobserved clonotypes. Generation probabilities for all TCRbeta clonotypes obtained by the gDNA method from several donors were computed using OLGA. TCRdb limited this immuneACCESS table to in-frame rearrangements with V and J called. A share of clones is missing; checked studies link under half to unresolved V genes, and the rest is unexplained. V, J and clone size reflect that table, while D and trimming were determined from the DNA. The sample table lists roughly 2.1 million clones, approximately 94% of them with a count of one. The ten largest clonotypes hold around 1.7% of the sample.

CD8 naive samples were CD45RO-negative cells positively selected for CCR7, giving a CD45RA+CCR7+ population that excluded TemRA cells. Healthy HIV-negative adults with no recently reported acute infections or vaccinations were included as donors. Every donor was a Caucasian adult living in Nashville, Tennessee, USA. After blood collection by leukapheresis, PBMCs were isolated using Ficoll-Histopaque density gradient centrifugation and then cryopreserved in the vapor phase of liquid nitrogen. Analytical flow cytometry was used to check the purity and quantity of each magnetically sorted T cell population. From each sorted fraction, genomic DNA was isolated and quantified by UV absorbance on a Nanodrop 2000c.

Here the chain combines TRBV7-8 and TRBJ2-1; a tentative D call is TRBD1 (6 bases match). Sequenced input: naive CD8+ T cells from PBMCs. The cell subset or site tag for this specimen amounts to: CD45RA+CCR7+. The sequence derives from a man between 18 and 29 years old in good health. Some clones in this sample may be carry-over from other donors' samples. Here is the DNA: TGTGCCAGCAGCGCGGACAGAAGGAATGAGCAGTTCTTC. Its product reads: CASSADRRNEQFF.